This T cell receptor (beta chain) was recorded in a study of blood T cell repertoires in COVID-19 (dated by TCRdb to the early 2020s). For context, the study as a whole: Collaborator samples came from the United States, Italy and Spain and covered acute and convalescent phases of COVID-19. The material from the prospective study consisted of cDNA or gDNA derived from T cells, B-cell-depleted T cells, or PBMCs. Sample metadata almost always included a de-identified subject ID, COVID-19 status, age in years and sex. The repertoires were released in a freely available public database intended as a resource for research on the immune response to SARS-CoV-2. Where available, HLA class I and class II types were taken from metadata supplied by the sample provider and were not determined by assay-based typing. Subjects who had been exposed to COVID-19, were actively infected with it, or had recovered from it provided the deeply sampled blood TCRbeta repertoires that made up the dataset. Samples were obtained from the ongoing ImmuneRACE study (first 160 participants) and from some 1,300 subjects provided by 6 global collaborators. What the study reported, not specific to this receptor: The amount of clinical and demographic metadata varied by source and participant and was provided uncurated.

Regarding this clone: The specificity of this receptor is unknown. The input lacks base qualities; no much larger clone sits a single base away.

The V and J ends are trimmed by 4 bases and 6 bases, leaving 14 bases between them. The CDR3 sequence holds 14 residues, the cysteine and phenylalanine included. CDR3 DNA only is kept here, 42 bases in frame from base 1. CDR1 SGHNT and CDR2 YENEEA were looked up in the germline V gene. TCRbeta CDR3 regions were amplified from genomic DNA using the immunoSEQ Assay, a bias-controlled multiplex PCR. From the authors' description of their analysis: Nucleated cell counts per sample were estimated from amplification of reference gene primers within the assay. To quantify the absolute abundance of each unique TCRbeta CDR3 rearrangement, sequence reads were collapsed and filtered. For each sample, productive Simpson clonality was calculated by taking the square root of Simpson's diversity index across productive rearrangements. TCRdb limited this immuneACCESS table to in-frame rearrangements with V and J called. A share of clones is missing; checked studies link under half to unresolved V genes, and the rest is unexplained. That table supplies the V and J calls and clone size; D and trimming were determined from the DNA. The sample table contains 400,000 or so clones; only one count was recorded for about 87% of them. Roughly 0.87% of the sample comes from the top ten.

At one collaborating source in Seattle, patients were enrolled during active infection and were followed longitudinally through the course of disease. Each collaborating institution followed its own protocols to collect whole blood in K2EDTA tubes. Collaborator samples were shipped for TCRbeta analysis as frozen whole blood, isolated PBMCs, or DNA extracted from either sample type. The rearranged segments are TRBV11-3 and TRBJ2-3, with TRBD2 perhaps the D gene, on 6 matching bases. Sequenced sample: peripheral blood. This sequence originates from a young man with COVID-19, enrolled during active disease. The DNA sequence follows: TGTGCCAGCAGCTACGGGGGAATCGGCGATACGCAGTATTTT. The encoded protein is CASSYGGIGDTQYF.